The 22 T cell receptor beta chains below were found in one sample sequenced in a study of T cells in Graves' hyperthyroidism and ophthalmopathy. Amplified regions were TCR beta CDR3 sequences from RNA transcripts. HTBI primers were the set used in a first-round RT-PCR of the TCR CDR3. In TCRdb, the multiplex PCR reads were re-called with MiXCR into one record per CDR3 protein. The sample comprises under 400,000 distinct CDR3 sequences, more than 15% of which are singletons, and roughly 26% rests with the top ten. The specimen was blood. Receptor source: a woman between 18 and 30 years old with Graves' hyperthyroidism that later progressed to Graves' ophthalmopathy.

Ten or more counts support this clonotype. The chain employs TRBV6-1 and TRBJ2-5, with 7 bases aligning to TRBD1. The germline CDR1 and CDR2 sequences are MNHNS and SASEGT. The V gene end was trimmed by 7 bases and the J gene end by 2 bases; junction bases not matched to a gene: 10. CDR3 size: 15 residues. In nucleotides, the CDR3 is TGTGCCAGCACCGACAGGGACGGATTACAAGAGACCCAGTACTTC. Encoded protein: CASTDRDGLQETQYF.

The J gene is TRBJ1-6, the V gene TRBV6-1, with D perhaps TRBD1 (6 bases). V lost 6 bases and J 7 bases, leaving 19 bases between the germline ends. Germline V gene lookup returns CDR1 MNHNS and CDR2 SASEGT. The CDR3 sequence is 16 residues long. In DNA, the CDR3 is TGTGCCAGCAGCCACCTTATAGGGGGGCCCAATTCACCCCTCCACTTT. Translated, it gives CASSHLIGGPNSPLHF.

This clonotype has a count of ten or more. The rearrangement joins TRBV15 to TRBJ2-1, with TRBD2 identical over 9 bases. The germline CDR1 and CDR2 sequences are LNHNV and YYDKDF (reference sequence). The CDR3 has 18 amino acids. V dropped 0 bases and J dropped 0; count of bases not matched to a gene: 6. The CDR3 DNA sequence: TGTGCCACCAGCAGAGATCCTGGTAGCGGGAGCTCCTACAATGAGCAGTTCTTC. Amino acids: CATSRDPGSGSSYNEQFF.

In its sample, this clonotype was seen a few times. V is TRBV27 and J is TRBJ2-1; D is undetermined. V gave up 5 bases and J gave up 5 bases, with 13 bases separating them. Germline CDR1 MNHEY, CDR2 SMNVEV (reference sequence). The CDR3 spans 14 residues. The CDR3 loop reads CASSNGWKDNEQFF. CDR3 DNA sequence: TGTGCCAGCAGTAATGGATGGAAGGACAATGAGCAGTTCTTC.

This clonotype was observed at least ten times. The CDR3 coding sequence is TGCGCCAGCAGCTTCTACAGCCGGGACGAGCAGTACTTC. It specifies CASSFYSRDEQYF. The rearrangement links TRBV5-1 to TRBJ2-7; D is undetermined. The CDR3 is 13 amino acids. V lost 2 bases to trimming and J lost 5 bases, with 11 bases between them. Germline V gene data show CDR1 as SGHRS and CDR2 as YFSETQ.

The genes are TRBV11-2 and TRBJ2-5, with D tentatively TRBD1 (5 bases). This CDR3 has 14 residues. V was trimmed by 5 bases and J by 1 base, leaving 11 bases between them. CDR1 is SGHAT, CDR2 FQNNGV, per germline. As DNA, the CDR3 is TGTGCCAGCAGCGGAGCGCAGGGCCAAGAGACCCAGTACTTC. Translation: CASSGAQGQETQYF.

This clonotype has just a few counts. The chain uses TRBV27 and TRBJ2-1; 9 nucleotides agree with TRBD2. Trimming took 5 bases from V and 2 from J; bases not matched to a gene: 4. Germline V gene lookup returns CDR1 MNHEY and CDR2 SMNVEV (reference sequence). The CDR3 runs 15 residues. CDR3 nucleotide sequence: TGTGCCAGCAGTATAGCGGGAGAGGCCTACAATGAGCAGTTCTTC. Protein: CASSIAGEAYNEQFF.

The genes are TRBV7-3 and TRBJ2-1, with D unclear. The CDR3 consists of 15 residues. Looked up from germline, CDR1 is SGHTA and CDR2 is FQGTGA. V was clipped by 0 bases and J by 6 bases, with 12 bases between them. CDR3 DNA sequence: TGTGCCAGCAGCTTAACCCCTGGCTGGCTCAATGAGCAGTTCTTC. Its translation: CASSLTPGWLNEQFF.

With regard to this clonotype: A much larger clonotype is one base distant, so this may be a read error. The chain combines TRBV6-1 with TRBJ2-7; no clear D. The CDR3 covers 9 residues. The germline gives CDR1 MNHNS, CDR2 SASEGT. DNA for the CDR3: TGTGCCCGGAAATACGGGCAGTACTTC. Its protein product is CARKYGQYF.

The CDR3 bases are TGTGCTAGTGGGCAGGGGAACAACAATGAGCAGTTCTTC. Translating gives CASGQGNNNEQFF. The chain carries TRBV12-5 and TRBJ2-1; tentatively, D is TRBD1 (6 bases). The germline V gene has CDR1 LGHNT and CDR2 FRNRAP. Trimming shortened V by 6 bases and J by 5 bases, and 11 bases separated the two germline ends. This CDR3 has 13 amino acids.

In this sample, this clonotype turned up many times. The V gene is TRBV7-9, the J gene TRBJ2-7; D call uncertain. CDR3 size: 13 residues. Trimming stripped 1 base from V and 2 bases from J, with 6 bases between. CDR1 is SEHNR and CDR2 is FQNEAQ in the germline V gene (reference sequence). CDR3 nucleotide sequence: TGTGCCAGCAGCTTAGACACCGCCTACGAGCAGTACTTC. This codes for CASSLDTAYEQYF.

Turning to this clonotype: In this CDR3 the conserved last residue, phenylalanine or tryptophan, is missing, so a read error is likely. The rearrangement joins TRBV27 to TRBJ2-7; 7 nucleotides line up with TRBD2. Germline V CDR1 and CDR2: MNHEY, SMNVEV (reference sequence). V shed 4 bases and J 2 bases; nucleotides not matched to a gene: 8. The CDR3 contains 15 residues. The CDR3 nucleotides read TGTGCCAGCAGTTACACGGCGGGAGCCACCTACGAGCAGTACTTA. Residues: CASSYTAGATYEQYL.

This clonotype was detected ten times or more. J is TRBJ2-1 and V is TRBV2; D is possibly TRBD1 (6 bases). V dropped 9 bases and J dropped 3 bases, with 12 bases sitting between them. CDR1 and CDR2 (germline): SNHLY, FYNNEI. The CDR3 extends over 13 amino acids. Written as DNA, the CDR3 is TGTGCCAGTGGGACGGACAGCTACAATGAGCAGTTCTTC. Amino acid sequence: CASGTDSYNEQFF.

This clonotype was detected many times. V and J are TRBV28 and TRBJ1-1, with TRBD1 as a possible D gene (5 bases). Germline CDR1 MDHEN, CDR2 SYDVKM. The CDR3 totals 13 residues. With 6 bases removed from V and 3 bases from J, the gap between germline ends came to 11 bases. In DNA form, the CDR3 reads TGTGCCAGCAGCCTGACAGACTACACTGAAGCTTTCTTT. Protein: CASSLTDYTEAFF.

In this sample, this clonotype turned up many times. The chain couples TRBV28 to TRBJ2-7; 7 bases align to TRBD1. This CDR3 is 17 amino acids long. Germline V gene sequence: CDR1 MDHEN, CDR2 SYDVKM. J gave up 1 base and V 3 bases, and 12 bases lay outside the gene matches. The CDR3, as DNA: TGTGCCAGCAGTTTTCGGACAGGTACTATGTTATCCTACGAGCAGTACTTC. Translation: CASSFRTGTMLSYEQYF.

The gene calls are TRBV30 and TRBJ2-4, with 7 nucleotides matching TRBD2. Germline CDR1 reads GTSNPN; CDR2 reads SVGIG (reference sequence). V lost 1 base, J lost 0 bases, and 12 bases stayed unmatched. The CDR3 consists of 18 residues. CDR3 nucleotide sequence: TGTGCCTGGAGTGGGGAGGGGACTACCCACATAGCCAAAAACATTCAGTACTTC. Its translation: CAWSGEGTTHIAKNIQYF.

This CDR3 reads CAITGEPEGGELFF. CDR3 coding DNA: TGTGCCATCACGGGGGAACCGGAGGGCGGGGAGCTGTTTTTT. The chain uses TRBV10-3 and TRBJ2-2, with a tentative D call TRBD2 (6 bases). CDR1 is ENHRY and CDR2 is SYGVKD in the germline V gene. This CDR3 is built from 14 residues. Trimming removed 7 bases at V and 7 bases at J, with 16 bases between.

In its sample, this clonotype was seen many times. The chain joins TRBV6-5 to TRBJ1-2; D is perhaps TRBD1 (6 bases). The germline gives CDR1 MNHEY, CDR2 SVGAGI. The CDR3 consists of 15 residues. V was shortened by 0 bases and J by 6 bases, with 14 bases between the two germline ends. The CDR3 bases are TGTGCCAGCAGTTACTCTGATCTCCCAGGGGATGGCTACACCTTC. Translating it yields CASSYSDLPGDGYTF.

This clonotype appeared many times. The chain combines TRBV27 with TRBJ2-7; D is unresolved. The CDR3 length is 14 residues. Germline V gives CDR1 MNHEY, CDR2 SMNVEV (reference sequence). V lost 3 bases, J lost 2 bases, and 11 bases lay in between. CDR3 protein: CASSFSRTAYEQYF. CDR3 in DNA: TGTGCCAGCAGTTTCTCCCGCACTGCCTACGAGCAGTACTTC.

The table lists this clonotype with many counts. The chain joins TRBV28 to TRBJ2-3; possible D gene TRBD2, 6 bases. The CDR3 consists of 21 residues. Between the trimmed V and J ends, which lost 1 base and 4 bases, there was a span of 30 bases. Germline V gene sequence: CDR1 MDHEN, CDR2 SYDVKM. CDR3 sequence reads: CASSLLGGVEVIGGWADTQYF. In nucleotides, the CDR3 is TGTGCCAGCAGTTTATTAGGCGGGGTCGAGGTGATTGGCGGCTGGGCAGATACGCAGTATTTT. Complete variable domain (other parts from reference TRBV28 and TRBJ2-3): DVKVTQSSRYLVKRTGEKVFLECVQDMDHENMFWYRQDPGLGLRLIYFSYDVKMKEKGDIPEGYSVSREKKERFSLILESASTNQTSMYLCASSLLGGVEVIGGWADTQYFGPGTRLTVL.

This clonotype has ten or more counts. The chain has TRBV12-3 or TRBV12-4 and TRBJ2-7; possible D gene TRBD2, 6 bases. The CDR3 sequence is 12 residues long. The V and J ends lost 5 bases and 6 bases respectively, with 11 bases between them. In DNA, the CDR3 is TGTGCCAGCAGTCGGGACTCTTTCGAGCAGTACTTC. Translated: CASSRDSFEQYF.

The gene calls are TRBV20-1 and TRBJ2-7, with a tentative D call TRBD2 (7 bases). The CDR3 has 14 amino acids. CDR1 DFQATT and CDR2 SNEGSKA come from the germline V gene (reference sequence). The V and J ends lost 4 bases and 6 bases respectively, with 19 bases between them. The CDR3 protein is CSATLRGRLSEQYF. CDR3 in DNA: TGCAGTGCTACTCTGCGGGGGCGGTTATCCGAGCAGTACTTC.